The 30 T cell receptor beta chains presented below share a single source sample, sequenced in a study of control samples from healthy donors and cancer patients. Sequenced by immunoSEQ multiplex PCR; TCRdb stores in-frame clones only, minus some. The repertoire consists of 130,000 or so clones, with 70% to 90% occurring once and the leading ten covering about 3.2%. The specimen was blood. The receptors shown here come from a man over 45 in good health.

The chain is built from TRBV3-1 (or the pseudogene TRBV3-2) and TRBJ2-1, with 8 bases fitting TRBD2. With V trimmed by 1 base and J by 7 bases, 12 bases remained unmatched. The germline V gene encodes CDR1 LGHDT and CDR2 YNNKEL (reference sequence). The CDR3 covers 17 residues. The CDR3 spells CASSQGIGAGVLNEQFF. CDR3 coding DNA: TGTGCCAGCAGCCAAGGAATAGGAGCGGGGGTGTTGAATGAGCAGTTCTTC.

A word on this clone: This specimen includes other DNA sequences encoding the same CDR3. This chain connects TRBV5-1 to TRBJ1-1, with D unclear. CDR3 length equals 13 residues. V was shortened by 0 bases and J by 0 bases, with 3 bases between the two germline ends. The germline CDR1 and CDR2 sequences are SGHRS and YFSETQ. CDR3 sequence (DNA): TGCGCCAGCAGCTTGGAGCTGAACACTGAAGCTTTCTTT. Translating it yields CASSLELNTEAFF. Filled out from reference TRBV5-1 and TRBJ1-1, the complete variable domain reads KAGVTQTPRYLIKTRGQQVTLSCSPISGHRSVSWYQQTPGQGLQFLFEYFSETQRNKGNFPGRFSGRQFSNSRSEMNVSTLELGDSALYLCASSLELNTEAFFGQGTRLTVV.

The chain links TRBV11-1 to TRBJ2-7; the match to TRBD1 covers 8 bases. This CDR3 region has 15 residues. Trimming at V came to 5 bases and at J to 4 bases, leaving 10 bases not matched to a gene. Germline V gene lookup returns CDR1 SGHAT and CDR2 FQDESV (reference sequence). Written as DNA, the CDR3 is TGTGCCAGCAGCCGGGAACCAGGGGGCCAGTACGAGCAGTACTTC. Its protein is CASSREPGGQYEQYF.

The rearrangement joins TRBV7-6 to TRBJ1-3; D ambiguous. Germline V gives CDR1 SGHVS, CDR2 FNYEAQ. CDR3 length equals 14 residues. V was pared by 1 base and J by 7 bases, with 11 bases between. The CDR3 sequence is CASSLDSFGNTIYF. Written as DNA, the CDR3 is TGTGCCAGCAGCTTAGATTCTTTCGGCAACACCATATATTTT.

The chain is built from TRBV11-2 and TRBJ2-1, with D hard to call. The CDR3 is made up of 14 amino acids. V gave up 3 bases and J gave up 6 bases, with 12 bases separating them. The germline V gene encodes CDR1 SGHAT and CDR2 FQNNGV. The CDR3 region is CASSFFGFGNEQFF. CDR3 in DNA: TGTGCCAGCAGCTTCTTCGGGTTTGGCAATGAGCAGTTCTTC.

The chain joins TRBV19 to TRBJ1-1; D is possibly TRBD1 (6 bases). Trimming removed 7 bases at V and 4 bases at J, with 16 bases between. CDR1 LNHDA and CDR2 SQIVND come from the germline V gene (reference sequence). This CDR3 region has 14 residues. The CDR3 sequence is CASTRGRTSTEAFF. The CDR3 coding sequence is TGTGCCAGTACCAGGGGCAGAACCTCCACTGAAGCTTTCTTT.

This clone occurred once. The chain combines TRBV30 with TRBJ1-3; D not resolved. From germline, CDR1 is GTSNPN and CDR2 SVGIG (reference sequence). The ends were cut back, 4 bases at V and 1 base at J, with 11 bases in the middle. The CDR3 contains 14 residues. The CDR3: CAWNTLGSGNTIYF. The DNA for the CDR3 is TGTGCCTGGAATACTCTCGGATCTGGAAACACCATATATTTT.

The gene calls are TRBV28 and TRBJ1-4; D is unclear. Germline-derived CDR1 and CDR2 are MDHEN and SYDVKM. The CDR3 spans 15 residues. V lost 1 base and J 5 bases, leaving 11 bases between the germline ends. The DNA for the CDR3 is TGTGCCAGCAGTTTATTAACCCCAGGAAATGAAAAACTGTTTTTT. Translating it yields CASSLLTPGNEKLFF.

This clone appeared once. The chain combines TRBV5-1 with TRBJ2-1; 10 bases map to TRBD2. The J segment lost 2 bases and the V segment lost 2 bases, leaving 1 base of the junction unmatched. There are 15 residues in the CDR3. Germline V gene data show CDR1 as SGHRS and CDR2 as YFSETQ. This chain's CDR3 is CASSLSGGAYNEQFF. CDR3 coding DNA: TGCGCCAGCAGCTTAAGCGGGGGGGCCTACAATGAGCAGTTCTTC.

The genes are TRBV10-2 and TRBJ2-7, with 8 bases fitting TRBD2. V trimming: 8 bases; J trimming: 3 bases; junction bases outside the gene matches: 12. The germline gives CDR1 WSHSY, CDR2 SAAADI. This CDR3 is built from 15 residues. The CDR3 DNA sequence: TGCGCCAGCGTCGAGGGGACTAGTGTCGGCTACGAGCAGTACTTC. Its translation is CASVEGTSVGYEQYF.

The chain employs TRBV28 and TRBJ1-6; no clear D. V lost 8 bases, J lost 10 bases, and 12 bases lay in between. The CDR3 sequence is 12 residues long. Per germline, CDR1 MDHEN and CDR2 SYDVKM. In DNA, the CDR3 is TGTGCCAGCTGGGGTTTTGACTCACCCCTCCACTTT. Residues: CASWGFDSPLHF.

The chain carries TRBV5-8 and TRBJ2-7; 8 bases align to TRBD1. This CDR3 has 14 amino acids. Per germline, CDR1 SGHTS and CDR2 YDEGEE. Losses at the gene ends were 3 bases for V and 7 bases for J; bases not matched to a gene: 9. In DNA, the CDR3 is TGTGCCAGCAGCTCCGGGACAGGCCTTTGGGAGCAGTACTTC. As protein: CASSSGTGLWEQYF.

This clone was recorded once. The chain uses TRBV6-2 or TRBV6-3 and TRBJ2-5; 9 nucleotides agree with TRBD2. Germline-derived CDR1 and CDR2 are MNHEY and SVGEGT. Losses at the gene ends were 6 bases for V and 5 bases for J; bases not matched to a gene: 10. The CDR3 extends over 15 amino acids. Here the CDR3 reads CASSPQGLAQETQYF. CDR3 nucleotides: TGTGCCAGCAGCCCCCAAGGACTAGCGCAGGAGACCCAGTACTTC.

The V and J genes are TRBV14 and TRBJ1-2; 8 bases align to TRBD1. Germline CDR1 is SGHDN and CDR2 is FVKESK. CDR3 length: 14 residues. The trim removed 4 bases at V and 8 bases at J, leaving 9 bases unmatched. CDR3 sequence: CASSLAQGAGGYTF. The CDR3 coding sequence is TGTGCCAGCAGCCTCGCCCAGGGGGCGGGCGGCTACACCTTC.

V usage is TRBV2 and J usage is TRBJ2-5; the match to TRBD2 covers 13 bases. Germline CDR1 and CDR2: SNHLY and FYNNEI. Losses at the gene ends were 6 bases for V and 3 bases for J; bases not matched to a gene: 7. The CDR3 runs to 16 residues. CDR3 nucleotide sequence: TGTGCCAGCAGGGAGACTAGCGGGAGGATAGAAGAGACCCAGTACTTC. Amino acid sequence: CASRETSGRIEETQYF.

The V and J genes are TRBV12-5 and TRBJ1-1; D is ambiguous. The CDR3 loop spans 15 amino acids. Trimming cost V 0 bases and J 0 bases, with 8 bases left between them. Looked up from germline, CDR1 is LGHNT and CDR2 is FRNRAP. The CDR3 region is CASGLVVTMNTEAFF. CDR3 nucleotides: TGTGCTAGTGGTTTGGTTGTAACCATGAACACTGAAGCTTTCTTT.

J is TRBJ2-2 and V is TRBV11-3; unclear D gene. The germline V gene has CDR1 SGHNT and CDR2 YENEEA. Between the trimmed V and J ends, which lost 3 bases and 2 bases, there was a span of 7 bases. The CDR3 totals 14 residues. This CDR3 is CASSLFGNTGELFF. The DNA for the CDR3 is TGTGCCAGCAGCTTGTTTGGCAACACCGGGGAGCTGTTTTTT.

V is TRBV27 and J is TRBJ2-3; 8 nucleotides align to TRBD2. The V segment lost 3 bases and the J segment 5 bases; nucleotides outside the gene matches: 19. The germline CDR1 and CDR2 sequences are MNHEY and SMNVEV (reference sequence). CDR3 length: 19 residues. The CDR3 here is CASSFPWSFRGGAGDTQYF. The CDR3 bases are TGTGCCAGCAGTTTCCCGTGGAGTTTTCGGGGGGGGGCTGGAGATACGCAGTATTTT.

V usage is TRBV3-1 (or the pseudogene TRBV3-2) and J usage is TRBJ2-7; 7 bases agree with TRBD1. The germline V gene has CDR1 LGHDT and CDR2 YNNKEL (reference sequence). Trimming cost V 0 bases and J 3 bases; bases outside gene matches: 5. This CDR3 has 15 residues. In DNA, the CDR3 is TGTGCCAGCAGCCAAGAACAGGGGTTACGCTACGAGCAGTACTTC. Translated: CASSQEQGLRYEQYF.

This clone was seen only once. The chain joins TRBV24-1 to TRBJ1-5; 11 bases are shared with TRBD1. CDR3 length equals 15 residues. Per germline, CDR1 KGHDR and CDR2 SFDVKD. J gave up 6 bases and V 4 bases, and 4 bases lay outside the gene matches. For the CDR3, the DNA is TGTGCCACCAGTGAGCCGGGGACAGGGGGTCAGCCCCAGCATTTT. Its protein product is CATSEPGTGGQPQHF.

The genes are TRBV14 and TRBJ2-7; possibly TRBD2 for D (6 bases). The CDR3 has 16 residues. CDR1 is SGHDN and CDR2 is FVKESK in the germline V gene. With 0 bases removed from V and 2 bases from J, the gap between germline ends came to 14 bases. CDR3 sequence (DNA): TGTGCCAGCAGCCAAGATGCGGGGCAGGGTGCCTACGAGCAGTACTTC. It codes for CASSQDAGQGAYEQYF.

As concerns this clone: Within the sample, other DNA sequences also encode this same CDR3. The chain joins TRBV4-2 to TRBJ1-1; maybe TRBD1 (5 bases). Per germline, CDR1 LGHNA and CDR2 YNFKEQ. There are 17 residues in the CDR3. V was pared by 1 base and J by 1 base, with 16 bases between. The CDR3 loop is CASSQASTTGRNTEAFF. DNA of the CDR3: TGTGCCAGCAGCCAAGCTTCCACCACAGGACGGAACACTGAAGCTTTCTTT.

The J gene is TRBJ2-5, the V gene TRBV30; tentatively, D is TRBD1 (6 bases). The CDR3 length is 13 residues. The V and J ends lost 3 bases and 2 bases respectively, with 10 bases between them. Germline V gene data show CDR1 as GTSNPN and CDR2 as SVGIG (reference sequence). The CDR3 region is CAWSRGRQETQYF. CDR3 in DNA: TGTGCCTGGAGCAGGGGCCGGCAAGAGACCCAGTACTTC.

The chain combines TRBV10-1 with TRBJ2-5; D possibly uses TRBD1 or TRBD2 (5 bases each). Per germline, CDR1 WNHNN and CDR2 SYGVQD (reference sequence). The V gene lost 4 bases and the J gene lost 0 bases, with 9 bases spanning the gap. The CDR3 covers 14 residues. Here the CDR3 DNA reads TGCGCCAGCAGTGCCGGGACGGACCAAGAGACCCAGTACTTC. Translation gives CASSAGTDQETQYF.

The V and J genes are TRBV6-6 and TRBJ2-2; D is possibly TRBD1 (8 bases). The V end was cut by 4 bases, the J end by 0 bases, with 12 bases between. This CDR3 is 16 amino acids long. Germline V gene sequence: CDR1 MNHNY, CDR2 SVGAGI (reference sequence). CDR3: CASSFTGGANTGELFF. The CDR3 DNA reads TGTGCCAGCAGTTTCACAGGGGGGGCGAACACCGGGGAGCTGTTTTTT.

The rearrangement joins TRBV28 to TRBJ1-1; 7 positions match TRBD1. V lost 7 bases to trimming and J lost 1 base; unmatched junction nucleotides: 3. CDR1 MDHEN and CDR2 SYDVKM come from the germline V gene. The CDR3 runs 13 residues. CDR3 coding DNA: TGTGCCAGCATCCGACAGGGGAACACTGAAGCTTTCTTT. This translates into CASIRQGNTEAFF.

The rearrangement joins TRBV5-1 to TRBJ2-7, with D unclear. Germline V gene lookup returns CDR1 SGHRS and CDR2 YFSETQ. The CDR3 has 15 residues. Trimming shortened V by 0 bases and J by 0 bases, and 10 bases separated the two germline ends. This CDR3 reads CASSLAGRSSYEQYF. The CDR3 DNA reads as TGCGCCAGCAGCTTGGCTGGCCGGAGCTCCTACGAGCAGTACTTC.

The chain recombines TRBV24-1 with TRBJ1-5, with unresolved D. The CDR3 loop spans 12 amino acids. V lost 5 bases, J lost 7 bases, and 8 bases lay in between. Per the germline V gene, CDR1 is KGHDR and CDR2 is SFDVKD. The CDR3 loop reads CATSANSQPQHF. CDR3 coding DNA: TGTGCCACCAGTGCCAATTCCCAGCCCCAGCATTTT.

This clone is a singleton in its sample. The chain is built from TRBV13 and TRBJ2-1; D ambiguous. In germline, CDR1 is PRHDT, CDR2 FYEKMQ (reference sequence). This CDR3 comprises 13 residues. Between the trimmed V and J ends, which lost 1 base and 9 bases, there was a span of 10 bases. The chain's CDR3 is CASSLDTQGEQFF. CDR3 nucleotides: TGTGCCAGCAGCTTAGACACCCAAGGTGAGCAGTTCTTC. Full variable domain (outside the CDR3, taken from reference TRBV13 and TRBJ2-1): AAGVIQSPRHLIKEKRETATLKCYPIPRHDTVYWYQQGPGQDPQFLISFYEKMQSDKGSIPDRFSAQQFSDYHSELNMSSLELGDSALYFCASSLDTQGEQFFGPGTRLTVL.

CDR3 sequence: CASQMGFYEQYF. The CDR3 DNA follows: TGTGCCAGCCAGATGGGGTTCTACGAGCAGTACTTC. V and J are TRBV28 and TRBJ2-7; the D is unclear. CDR3 length: 12 residues. Germline V gene lookup returns CDR1 MDHEN and CDR2 SYDVKM. Trimming pared 8 bases from V and 3 bases from J, leaving 11 bases between.